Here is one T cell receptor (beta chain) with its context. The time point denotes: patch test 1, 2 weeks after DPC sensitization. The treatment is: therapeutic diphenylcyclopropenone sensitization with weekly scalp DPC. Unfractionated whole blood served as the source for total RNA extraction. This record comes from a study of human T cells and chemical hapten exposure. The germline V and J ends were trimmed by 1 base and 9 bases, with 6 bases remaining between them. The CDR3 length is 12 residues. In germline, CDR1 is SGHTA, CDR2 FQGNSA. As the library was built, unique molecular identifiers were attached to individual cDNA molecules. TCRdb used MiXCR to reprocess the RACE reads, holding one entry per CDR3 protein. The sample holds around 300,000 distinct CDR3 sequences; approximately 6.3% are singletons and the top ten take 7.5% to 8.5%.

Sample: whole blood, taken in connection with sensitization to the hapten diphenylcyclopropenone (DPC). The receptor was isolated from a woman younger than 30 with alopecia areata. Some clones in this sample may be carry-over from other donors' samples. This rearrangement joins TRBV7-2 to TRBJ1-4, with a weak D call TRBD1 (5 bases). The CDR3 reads CASSLGGKKLFF. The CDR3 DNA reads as TGTGCCAGCAGCTTAGGGGGGAAAAAACTGTTTTTT.